Presented here are 32 T cell receptor beta chains from one specimen sequenced in a study of CD8 T cells in ankylosing spondylitis. Study-wide findings and caveats: Ankylosing spondylitis blood seemed to carry a telltale TCR beta motif made of about 8 highly homologous variants.

No antigen has been assigned to these receptors. Via MiXCR, TCRdb re-called the 5' RACE reads, giving one row per CDR3 protein. The table shows some 840,000 distinct CDR3 sequences, with 10% to 15% occurring only once. Sample: blood, either unsorted or a sorted T cell fraction (not recorded which). These receptors were collected from a male donor with ankylosing spondylitis.

The table lists this clonotype with many counts. This chain connects TRBV29-1 to TRBJ2-7, with D maybe TRBD2 (5 bases). The V gene's germline CDR1 is SQVTM and CDR2 ANQGSEA. V lost 3 bases and J 9 bases, leaving 12 bases between the germline ends. The CDR3 spans 11 residues. CDR3 DNA: TGCAGCGTTGAGATCCCCAGCGGGCAGTACTTC. Its translation: CSVEIPSGQYF.

This clonotype showed up many times. The chain uses TRBV5-1 and TRBJ2-4; D not resolved. Trimming took 0 bases from V and 15 from J, leaving 19 bases between them. This CDR3 is 14 amino acids long. Germline CDR1 and CDR2: SGHRS and YFSETQ. CDR3 in amino acids: CASSLDPSAPGVYF. The CDR3 DNA sequence: TGCGCCAGCAGCTTGGATCCGTCAGCTCCTGGGGTGTACTTC.

This clonotype was seen at least ten times. This chain joins TRBV2 and TRBJ1-2; D not certain. V lost 4 bases and J 4 bases, leaving 10 bases between the germline ends. The CDR3 loop spans 13 amino acids. Germline lookup yields CDR1 SNHLY and CDR2 FYNNEI. This CDR3 reads CASSVGQSYGYTF. The CDR3 DNA reads TGTGCCAGCAGTGTTGGGCAGAGCTATGGCTACACCTTC. Variable domain in full (rest from reference TRBV2 and TRBJ1-2): EPEVTQTPSHQVTQMGQEVILRCVPISNHLYFYWYRQILGQKVEFLVSFYNNEISEKSEIFDDQFSVERPDGSNFTLKIRSTKLEDSAMYFCASSVGQSYGYTFGSGTRLTVV.

This clonotype was counted between two and nine times. The V gene is TRBV28, the J gene TRBJ2-7, with D unresolved. Looked up from germline, CDR1 is MDHEN and CDR2 is SYDVKM. The germline V and J ends were trimmed by 8 bases and 2 bases, with 13 bases remaining between them. The CDR3 loop spans 13 amino acids. Here the CDR3 reads CASEVNAAYEQYF. CDR3 in DNA: TGTGCCAGCGAAGTGAACGCCGCCTACGAGCAGTACTTC. The variable domain in full, completed from reference TRBV28 and TRBJ2-7, reads DVKVTQSSRYLVKRTGEKVFLECVQDMDHENMFWYRQDPGLGLRLIYFSYDVKMKEKGDIPEGYSVSREKKERFSLILESASTNQTSMYLCASEVNAAYEQYFGPGTRLTVT.

The chain uses TRBV7-9 and TRBJ1-2; 7 bases align to TRBD1. CDR1 is SEHNR and CDR2 is FQNEAQ in the germline V gene (reference sequence). The CDR3 loop spans 16 amino acids. V was clipped by 5 bases and J by 2 bases; unmatched bases: 11. The CDR3: CASSAAWDSTNYGYTF. Here the CDR3 DNA reads TGTGCCAGCAGCGCGGCCTGGGACAGTACCAACTATGGCTACACCTTC.

This clonotype was recorded at least ten times. The chain has TRBV29-1 and TRBJ1-4; the D is unclear. Deletions cut 7 bases from V and 6 bases from J, with 12 bases between. Germline CDR1 reads SQVTM; CDR2 reads ANQGSEA. The CDR3 totals 12 residues. In nucleotides, the CDR3 is TGCAGCGCCCGGGATGGAGATGAAAAACTGTTTTTT. This encodes CSARDGDEKLFF.

The V call is TRBV20-1, the J call TRBJ1-1, with a weak D call TRBD1 (5 bases). V was pared by 2 bases and J by 4 bases, with 20 bases between. CDR3 size: 16 residues. The V gene's germline CDR1 is DFQATT and CDR2 SNEGSKA (reference sequence). CDR3 sequence reads: CSARFRGRQLGTEAFF. The CDR3 nucleotides are TGCAGTGCTAGATTTCGGGGGAGGCAATTGGGCACTGAAGCTTTCTTT.

V gene TRBV4-1 combines with J gene TRBJ2-2, with 8 bases matching TRBD2. The CDR3 consists of 18 residues. The V gene end was trimmed by 4 bases and the J gene end by 7 bases; junction bases not matched to a gene: 17. Germline lookup yields CDR1 MGHRA and CDR2 YSYEKL. Here the CDR3 DNA reads TGCGCCAGCAGCCTACTGCCCCCGGGACTAGATAGCTTCGGGGAGCTGTTTTTT. It yields the protein CASSLLPPGLDSFGELFF.

V and J are TRBV4-1 and TRBJ1-2; D not certain. The CDR3 runs 16 residues. The V and J ends lost 0 bases and 8 bases respectively, with 19 bases between them. Germline assignment: CDR1 MGHRA and CDR2 YSYEKL. The CDR3 region is CASSQEGGARWLGYTF. CDR3 DNA sequence: TGCGCCAGCAGCCAAGAAGGAGGAGCCCGCTGGCTGGGCTACACCTTC.

Many counts were recorded for this clonotype. The chain combines TRBV7-2 with TRBJ1-5, with D unclear. Trimming left V 5 bases short and J 3 bases short, with 14 bases between. This CDR3 is built from 15 residues. Germline lookup yields CDR1 SGHTA and CDR2 FQGNSA. The CDR3 here is CASSKDGYVNQPQHF. DNA of the CDR3: TGTGCCAGCAGCAAGGACGGCTATGTCAATCAGCCCCAGCATTTT.

This clonotype was counted between two and nine times. The V call is TRBV27, the J call TRBJ2-3; 15 nucleotides match TRBD2. The V and J ends lost 4 bases and 8 bases, in that order; junction bases with no gene match: 7. CDR3 length: 16 residues. The germline gives CDR1 MNHEY, CDR2 SMNVEV (reference sequence). The CDR3 bases are TGTGCCAGCAGTTACGGACTAGCGGGGGGGCCAGTTACGCAGTATTTT. This gives the protein CASSYGLAGGPVTQYF.

This clonotype has at least ten counts. The chain couples TRBV20-1 to TRBJ1-4; D possibly corresponds to TRBD1 (5 bases). This CDR3 has 14 amino acids. The germline V gene has CDR1 DFQATT and CDR2 SNEGSKA (reference sequence). The V gene lost 3 bases and the J gene lost 5 bases, with 13 bases spanning the gap. CDR3 loop: CSASGDGSNEKLFF. The CDR3 nucleotides read TGCAGTGCTAGTGGGGACGGTTCAAATGAAAAACTGTTTTTT.

There are a few counts of this clonotype. The V gene is TRBV20-1, the J gene TRBJ2-1; D not resolved. The CDR3 totals 13 residues. Germline V gene lookup returns CDR1 DFQATT and CDR2 SNEGSKA (reference sequence). V lost 8 bases to trimming and J lost 1 base, with 12 bases between them. The CDR3 sequence: CSSKARSYNEQFF. DNA for the CDR3: TGCAGTAGCAAGGCGAGGTCCTACAATGAGCAGTTCTTC.

This clonotype was counted only a few times. The chain has TRBV18 and TRBJ1-2, with a possible D match to TRBD1 (5 bases). The CDR3 has 15 residues. Trimming removed 0 bases from V and 0 bases from J, with 8 bases in between. Germline V lookup: CDR1 KGHSH, CDR2 LQKENI. CDR3 region: CASSPPEGPNYGYTF. CDR3 nucleotide sequence: TGTGCCAGCTCACCACCGGAGGGACCTAACTATGGCTACACCTTC.

The chain joins TRBV27 to TRBJ2-3; 7 bases are a match to TRBD2. CDR3 length: 16 residues. Trimming took 5 bases from V and 4 from J; bases not matched to a gene: 12. Per germline, CDR1 MNHEY and CDR2 SMNVEV (reference sequence). The CDR3, as DNA: TGTGCCAGCAGTGCCCTAGTTTGGGGGGGACCAGATACGCAGTATTTT. Residues: CASSALVWGGPDTQYF.

This CDR3 reads CASSPTGNHQPQHF. The CDR3 bases are TGTGCCAGCAGTCCGACAGGGAATCATCAGCCCCAGCATTTT. V gene TRBV6-1 combines with J gene TRBJ1-5, with 7 bases that match TRBD1. J was trimmed by 5 bases and V by 5 bases; bases with no gene match: 6. The germline gives CDR1 MNHNS, CDR2 SASEGT. The CDR3 length is 14 residues.

The chain links TRBV10-3 to TRBJ2-7; 10 bases agree with TRBD1. V was clipped by 0 bases and J by 3 bases; unmatched bases: 8. Germline lookup yields CDR1 ENHRY and CDR2 SYGVKD. The CDR3 covers 17 residues. CDR3 bases: TGTGCCATCAGTGAGTCTACTTGGGGACAGGGGCACTACGAGCAGTACTTC. Translation: CAISESTWGQGHYEQYF.

This chain joins TRBV12-3 or TRBV12-4 and TRBJ2-2; unclear D gene. The CDR3 has 13 residues. Trimming removed 3 bases at V and 6 bases at J, with 8 bases between. The CDR3 sequence: CASSFQIPGELFF. The CDR3, as DNA: TGTGCCAGCAGTTTTCAAATACCCGGGGAGCTGTTTTTT.

The gene calls are TRBV5-1 and TRBJ2-2; D may be TRBD1 or TRBD2 (5 bases each). From germline, CDR1 is SGHRS and CDR2 YFSETQ. Trimming removed 4 bases from V and 6 bases from J, with 10 bases in between. This CDR3 is built from 13 residues. This chain's CDR3 is CASSPGRAGELFF. In DNA, the CDR3 is TGCGCCAGCAGCCCAGGGCGGGCCGGGGAGCTGTTTTTT.

This chain links TRBV7-2 with TRBJ2-3; tentatively, D is TRBD2 (6 bases). The CDR3 length is 17 residues. The germline V and J ends were trimmed by 1 base and 1 base, with 15 bases remaining between them. CDR1 is SGHTA and CDR2 is FQGNSA in the germline V gene. In nucleotides, the CDR3 is TGTGCCAGCAGCTTAGTGGGACGCCGCGGGGGCACAGATACGCAGTATTTT. It encodes CASSLVGRRGGTDTQYF.

This chain uses TRBV7-2 with TRBJ1-2; the D gene is possibly TRBD1 (6 bases). Germline assignment: CDR1 SGHTA and CDR2 FQGNSA. V was shortened by 5 bases and J by 0 bases, with 10 bases between the two germline ends. The CDR3 totals 14 residues. The CDR3 protein is CASSPGAANYGYTF. CDR3 nucleotides: TGTGCCAGCAGCCCGGGGGCAGCTAACTATGGCTACACCTTC.

V usage is TRBV7-2 and J usage is TRBJ2-1; tentatively, D is TRBD2 (6 bases). The V and J ends lost 2 bases and 12 bases respectively, with 17 bases between them. The CDR3 extends over 14 amino acids. Germline-derived CDR1 and CDR2 are SGHTA and FQGNSA. The CDR3 DNA is TGTGCCAGCAGCTTACCTGGGACTCGCCGGGGGCAGTTCTTC. This translates into CASSLPGTRRGQFF.

This clonotype came up a few times. The rearrangement uses TRBV11-2 and TRBJ2-3; D possibly corresponds to TRBD1 (5 bases). CDR3 length equals 14 residues. The germline V and J ends were trimmed by 7 bases and 4 bases, with 15 bases remaining between them. Germline V gene sequence: CDR1 SGHAT, CDR2 FQNNGV. CDR3: CASTRTQGADTQYF. CDR3 sequence (DNA): TGTGCCAGCACCCGAACGCAGGGCGCAGATACGCAGTATTTT.

This chain uses TRBV20-1 with TRBJ2-2, with 9 bases that match TRBD2. Germline V CDR1 and CDR2: DFQATT, SNEGSKA (reference sequence). J was trimmed by 4 bases and V by 6 bases; bases with no gene match: 12. This CDR3 region has 16 residues. CDR3 sequence reads: CSATTNSGSGTGELFF. CDR3 in DNA: TGCAGTGCCACCACCAATAGCGGGAGTGGCACCGGGGAGCTGTTTTTT.

The CDR3 here is CASKKWGGRYNEQFF. The CDR3 DNA reads as TGTGCCAGCAAAAAATGGGGGGGCCGTTACAATGAGCAGTTCTTC. V gene TRBV6-1 combines with J gene TRBJ2-1; D possibly corresponds to TRBD2 (7 bases). CDR3 size: 15 residues. CDR1 MNHNS and CDR2 SASEGT come from the germline V gene. V shed 7 bases and J shed 4 bases, with 17 bases lying between them.

The chain uses TRBV5-4 and TRBJ2-1, with 12 bases fitting TRBD2. After removal of 4 bases from V and 4 bases from J, the junction contained 6 bases not matched to a gene. Germline-derived CDR1 and CDR2 are SGHNT and YYREEE (reference sequence). The CDR3 totals 16 residues. CDR3 region: CASSGRLAGEYNEQFF. DNA of the CDR3: TGTGCCAGCAGCGGAAGACTAGCGGGGGAATACAATGAGCAGTTCTTC.

The chain recombines TRBV11-2 with TRBJ1-1, with D maybe TRBD1 (6 bases). With 5 bases removed from V and 1 base from J, the gap between germline ends came to 11 bases. Germline-derived CDR1 and CDR2 are SGHAT and FQNNGV. The CDR3 covers 14 residues. As DNA, the CDR3 is TGTGCCAGCAGCACCGAACAGGGGAACACTGAAGCTTTCTTT. Residues: CASSTEQGNTEAFF.

The chain links TRBV5-1 to TRBJ2-1, with 10 bases fitting TRBD2. The V and J ends lost 0 bases and 9 bases, in that order; junction bases with no gene match: 9. CDR3 length: 16 residues. Germline V gives CDR1 SGHRS, CDR2 YFSETQ. In DNA form, the CDR3 reads TGCGCCAGCAGCTTGGTTTCAGCGGGGGGGCAGGTTGAGCAGTTCTTC. This codes for CASSLVSAGGQVEQFF.

This clonotype was counted a few times. The chain employs TRBV7-9 and TRBJ2-1; D is ambiguous. The CDR3 spans 16 residues. Trimming cost V 5 bases and J 0 bases, with 14 bases left between them. Germline CDR1 and CDR2: SEHNR and FQNEAQ (reference sequence). CDR3 in DNA: TGTGCCAGCAGCCCGCCTTTGCGGAGCTCCTACAATGAGCAGTTCTTC. This sequence encodes CASSPPLRSSYNEQFF.

This clonotype has a count of ten or more. V gene TRBV5-1 combines with J gene TRBJ2-2; D is perhaps TRBD1 (6 bases). Germline loops: CDR1 SGHRS, CDR2 YFSETQ. This CDR3 region has 15 residues. Trimming removed 5 bases from V and 4 bases from J, with 15 bases in between. The CDR3: CASSSHTRGTGELFF. The CDR3 DNA reads TGCGCCAGCAGTTCCCATACCAGGGGCACCGGGGAGCTGTTTTTT.

This clonotype appeared once. The genes are TRBV10-3 and TRBJ2-2; TRBD1 matches 8 bases. CDR1 is ENHRY and CDR2 is SYGVKD in the germline V gene. Unmatched junction bases numbered 5, after V lost 5 bases and J lost 3 bases. CDR3 size: 15 residues. CDR3 nucleotide sequence: TGTGCCATCAGTTACTCGACAGGGGACACCGGGGAGCTGTTTTTT. Amino acid sequence: CAISYSTGDTGELFF.

J is TRBJ1-5 and V is TRBV7-2, with D perhaps TRBD1 (6 bases). Germline V lookup: CDR1 SGHTA, CDR2 FQGNSA. Deletions cut 3 bases from V and 2 bases from J, with 14 bases between. The CDR3 contains 16 residues. The CDR3 DNA follows: TGTGCCAGCAGCTTCCGGTGGGGGCAGGGCAATCAGCCCCAGCATTTT. Translated: CASSFRWGQGNQPQHF.